This T cell receptor beta chain was retrieved from a study of blood T cell repertoires in COVID-19. The table came from immunoSEQ multiplex PCR; TCRdb's copy has only in-frame clones and leaves some out. The sample lists fewer than 200,000 clones, approximately 81% seen once, with around 6% in the top ten. V was clipped by 5 bases and J by 2 bases, with 9 bases between them. The CDR3 runs 13 residues. CDR1 SGHTA and CDR2 FQGNSA come from the germline V gene. Participants reported their clinical history, and cohort assignment relied on those reports. The V and J genes are TRBV7-2 and TRBJ1-2; maybe TRBD1 (6 bases). This clonotype was sampled from a middle-aged woman with acute COVID-19. The sample was PBMCs or T cells enriched from blood (not recorded which). The CDR3 coding sequence is TGTGCCAGCAGCGAAGGACAGAACTATGGCTACACCTTC. This encodes CASSEGQNYGYTF. Full variable domain (outside the CDR3, taken from reference TRBV7-2 and TRBJ1-2): GAGVSQSPSNKVTEKGKDVELRCDPISGHTALYWYRQSLGQGLEFLIYFQGNSAPDKSGLPSDRFSAERTGGSVSTLTIQRTQQEDSAVYLCASSEGQNYGYTFGSGTRLTVV.